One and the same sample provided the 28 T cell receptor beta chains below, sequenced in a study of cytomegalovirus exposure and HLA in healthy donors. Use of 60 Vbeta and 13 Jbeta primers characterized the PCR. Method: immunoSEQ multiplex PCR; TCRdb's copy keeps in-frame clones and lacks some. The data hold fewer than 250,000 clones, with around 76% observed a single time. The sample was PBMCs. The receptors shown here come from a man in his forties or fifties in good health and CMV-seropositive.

The CDR3 protein is CASSFRGTSGRNEQFF. CDR3 nucleotides: TGTGCCAGCAGCTTCCGGGGGACTAGCGGGAGGAATGAGCAGTTCTTC. The chain links TRBV5-6 to TRBJ2-1, with TRBD2 matching 15 bases. V was clipped by 2 bases and J by 7 bases; unmatched bases: 4. The CDR3 consists of 16 residues. Germline V lookup: CDR1 SGHDT, CDR2 YYEEEE.

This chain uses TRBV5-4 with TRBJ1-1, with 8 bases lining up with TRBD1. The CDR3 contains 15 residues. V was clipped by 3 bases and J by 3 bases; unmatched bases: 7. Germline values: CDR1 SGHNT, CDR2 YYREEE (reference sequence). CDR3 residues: CASSSLQGGYTEAFF. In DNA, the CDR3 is TGTGCCAGCAGCTCCTTACAGGGGGGGTACACTGAAGCTTTCTTT.

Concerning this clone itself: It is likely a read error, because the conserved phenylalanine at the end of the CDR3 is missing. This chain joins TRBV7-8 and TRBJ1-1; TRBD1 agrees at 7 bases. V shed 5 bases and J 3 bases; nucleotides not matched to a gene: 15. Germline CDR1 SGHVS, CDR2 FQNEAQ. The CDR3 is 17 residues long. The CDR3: CASSPRDSPLAYTEAFS. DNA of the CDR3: TGTGCCAGCAGCCCACGGGACAGCCCCCTGGCGTACACTGAAGCTTTCTCT.

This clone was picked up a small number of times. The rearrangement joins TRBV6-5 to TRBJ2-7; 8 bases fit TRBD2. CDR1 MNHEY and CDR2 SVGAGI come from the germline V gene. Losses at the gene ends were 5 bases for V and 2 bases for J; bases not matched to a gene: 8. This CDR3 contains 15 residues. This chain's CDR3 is CASSPSGSIPYEQYV. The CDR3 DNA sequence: TGTGCCAGCAGTCCGAGCGGGAGTATCCCCTACGAGCAGTACGTC.

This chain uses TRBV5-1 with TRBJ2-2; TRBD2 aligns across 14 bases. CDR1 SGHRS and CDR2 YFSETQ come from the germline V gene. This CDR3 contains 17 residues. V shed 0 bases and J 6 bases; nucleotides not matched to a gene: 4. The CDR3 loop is CASSLGLAGGSAGELFF. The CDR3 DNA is TGCGCCAGCAGCTTGGGACTAGCGGGAGGGTCGGCCGGGGAGCTGTTTTTT.

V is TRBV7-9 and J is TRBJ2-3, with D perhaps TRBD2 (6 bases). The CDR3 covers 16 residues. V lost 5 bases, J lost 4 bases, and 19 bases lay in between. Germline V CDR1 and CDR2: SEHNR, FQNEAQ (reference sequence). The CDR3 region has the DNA TGTGCCAGCAGCGCCCGACTAGTTTTAGGCGCAGATACGCAGTATTTT. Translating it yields CASSARLVLGADTQYF.

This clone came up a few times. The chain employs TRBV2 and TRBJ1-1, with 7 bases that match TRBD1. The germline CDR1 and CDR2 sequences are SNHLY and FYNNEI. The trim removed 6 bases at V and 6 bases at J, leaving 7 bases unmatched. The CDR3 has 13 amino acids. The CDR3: CASRRQGLAEAFF. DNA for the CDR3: TGTGCCAGCAGGAGACAGGGCTTGGCTGAAGCTTTCTTT.

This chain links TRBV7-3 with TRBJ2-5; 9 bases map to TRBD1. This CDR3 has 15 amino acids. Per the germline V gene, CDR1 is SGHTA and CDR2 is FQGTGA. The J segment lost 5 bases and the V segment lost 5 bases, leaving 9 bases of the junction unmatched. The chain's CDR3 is CASSPGTGTWETQYF. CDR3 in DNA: TGTGCCAGCAGCCCGGGGACAGGGACTTGGGAGACCCAGTACTTC.

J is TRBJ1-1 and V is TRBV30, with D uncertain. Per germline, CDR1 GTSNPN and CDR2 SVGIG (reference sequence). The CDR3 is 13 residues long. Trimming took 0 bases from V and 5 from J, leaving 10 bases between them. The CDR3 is CAWSVVRWTEAFF. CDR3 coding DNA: TGTGCCTGGAGTGTGGTGAGGTGGACTGAAGCTTTCTTT. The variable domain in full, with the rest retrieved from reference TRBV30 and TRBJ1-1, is SQTIHQWPATLVQPVGSPLSLECTVEGTSNPNLYWYRQAAGRGLQLLFYSVGIGQISSEVPQNLSASRPQDRQFILSSKKLLLSDSGFYLCAWSVVRWTEAFFGQGTRLTVV.

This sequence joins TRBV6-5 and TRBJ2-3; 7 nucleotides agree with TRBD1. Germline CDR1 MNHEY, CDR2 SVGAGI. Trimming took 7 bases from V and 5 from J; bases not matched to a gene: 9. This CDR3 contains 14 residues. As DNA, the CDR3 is TGTGCCAGCACCCACCGGACAGGTGGAGATACGCAGTATTTT. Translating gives CASTHRTGGDTQYF.

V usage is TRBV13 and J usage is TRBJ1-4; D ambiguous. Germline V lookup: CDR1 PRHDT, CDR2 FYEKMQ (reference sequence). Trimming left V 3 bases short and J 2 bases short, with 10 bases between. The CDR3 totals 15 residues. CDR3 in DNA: TGTGCCAGCAGCTTGTCTGGAGGCACTAATGAAAAACTGTTTTTT. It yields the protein CASSLSGGTNEKLFF. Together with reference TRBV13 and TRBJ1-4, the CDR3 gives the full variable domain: AAGVIQSPRHLIKEKRETATLKCYPIPRHDTVYWYQQGPGQDPQFLISFYEKMQSDKGSIPDRFSAQQFSDYHSELNMSSLELGDSALYFCASSLSGGTNEKLFFGSGTQLSVL.

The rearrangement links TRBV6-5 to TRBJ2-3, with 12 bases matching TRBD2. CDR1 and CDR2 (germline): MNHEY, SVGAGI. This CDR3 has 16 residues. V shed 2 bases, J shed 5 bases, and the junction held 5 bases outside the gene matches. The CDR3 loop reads CASSYTTLAGGDTQYF. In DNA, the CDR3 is TGTGCCAGCAGTTACACGACACTAGCGGGAGGAGATACGCAGTATTTT.

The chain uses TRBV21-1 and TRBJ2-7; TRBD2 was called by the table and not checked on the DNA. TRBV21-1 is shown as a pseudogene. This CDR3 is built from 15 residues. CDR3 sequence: CASTQTSGSSYEQYV. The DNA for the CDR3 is TGTGCCAGCACCCAGACTAGCGGGAGCTCCTACGAGCAGTACGTC.

The DNA of the CDR3 is TGTGCCAGCAGCAGGGACAGCTCTAACTATGGCTACACCTTC. Amino acid sequence: CASSRDSSNYGYTF. This rearrangement joins TRBV9 to TRBJ1-2; TRBD1 matches at 7 bases. Trimming at V came to 4 bases and at J to 0 bases, leaving 3 bases not matched to a gene. Germline loops: CDR1 SGDLS, CDR2 YYNGEE. There are 14 residues in the CDR3.

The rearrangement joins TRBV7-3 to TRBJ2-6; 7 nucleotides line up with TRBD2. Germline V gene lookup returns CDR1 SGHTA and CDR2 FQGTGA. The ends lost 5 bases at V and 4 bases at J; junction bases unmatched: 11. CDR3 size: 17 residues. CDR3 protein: CASSPRRELNGANVLTF. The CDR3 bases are TGTGCCAGCAGCCCCAGGCGGGAGCTAAACGGGGCCAACGTCCTGACTTTC.

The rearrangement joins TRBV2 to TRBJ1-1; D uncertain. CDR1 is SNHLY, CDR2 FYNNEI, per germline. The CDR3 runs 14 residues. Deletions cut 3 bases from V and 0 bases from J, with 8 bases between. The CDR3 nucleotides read TGTGCCAGCAGTGACAGGTTGATGAACACTGAAGCTTTCTTT. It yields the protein CASSDRLMNTEAFF.

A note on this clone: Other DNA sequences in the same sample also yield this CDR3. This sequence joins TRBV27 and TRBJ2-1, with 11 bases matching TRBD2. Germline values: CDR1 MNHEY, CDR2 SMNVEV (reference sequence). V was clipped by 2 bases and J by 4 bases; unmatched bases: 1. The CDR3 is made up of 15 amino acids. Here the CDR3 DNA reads TGTGCCAGCAGTTTAGGGACTAGCGGATACAATGAGCAGTTCTTC. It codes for CASSLGTSGYNEQFF.

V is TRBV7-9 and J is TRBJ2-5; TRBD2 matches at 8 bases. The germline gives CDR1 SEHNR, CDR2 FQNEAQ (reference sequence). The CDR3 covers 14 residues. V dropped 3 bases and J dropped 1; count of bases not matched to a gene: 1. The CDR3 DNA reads TGTGCCAGCAGCTTTACTAGCGGCCAAGAGACCCAGTACTTC. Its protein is CASSFTSGQETQYF.

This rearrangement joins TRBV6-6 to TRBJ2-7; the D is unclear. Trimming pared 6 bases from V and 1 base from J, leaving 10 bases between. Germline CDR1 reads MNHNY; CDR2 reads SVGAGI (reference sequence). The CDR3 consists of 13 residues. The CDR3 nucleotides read TGTGCCAGCAGGCAGACTGGGTCCTACGAGCAGTACTTC. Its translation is CASRQTGSYEQYF.

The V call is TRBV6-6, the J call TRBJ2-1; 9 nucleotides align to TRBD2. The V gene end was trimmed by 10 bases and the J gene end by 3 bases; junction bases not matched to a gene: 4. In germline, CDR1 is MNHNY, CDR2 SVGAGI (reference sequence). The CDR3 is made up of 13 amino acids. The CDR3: CATGTSSYNEQFF. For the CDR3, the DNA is TGTGCCACTGGGACTAGCAGCTACAATGAGCAGTTCTTC.

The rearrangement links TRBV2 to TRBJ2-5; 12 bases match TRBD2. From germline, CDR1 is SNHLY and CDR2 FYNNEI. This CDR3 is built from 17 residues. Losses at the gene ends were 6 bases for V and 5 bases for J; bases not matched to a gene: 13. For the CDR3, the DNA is TGTGCCAGCAGGGGACCACGACTAGCGGGAGTTGGGGAGACCCAGTACTTC. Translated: CASRGPRLAGVGETQYF.

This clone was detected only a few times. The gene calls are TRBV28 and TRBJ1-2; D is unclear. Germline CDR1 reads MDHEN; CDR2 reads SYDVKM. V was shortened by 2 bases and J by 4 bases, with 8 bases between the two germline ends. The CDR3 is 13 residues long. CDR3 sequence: CASSLGERYGYTF. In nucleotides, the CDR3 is TGTGCCAGCAGTTTAGGTGAGCGCTATGGCTACACCTTC.

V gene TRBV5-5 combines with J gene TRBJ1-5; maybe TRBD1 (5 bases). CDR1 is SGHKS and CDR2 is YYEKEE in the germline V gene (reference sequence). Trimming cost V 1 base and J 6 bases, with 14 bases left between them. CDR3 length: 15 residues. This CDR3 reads CASSLMWGRGQPQHF. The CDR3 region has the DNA TGTGCCAGCAGCTTGATGTGGGGGAGGGGTCAGCCCCAGCATTTT.

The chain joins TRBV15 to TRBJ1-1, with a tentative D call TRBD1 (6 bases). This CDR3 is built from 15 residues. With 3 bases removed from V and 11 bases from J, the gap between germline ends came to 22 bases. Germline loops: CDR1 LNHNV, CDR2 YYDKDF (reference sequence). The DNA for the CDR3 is TGTGCCACCAGCAGGGGGGGGGACATCCTTCAATCGGCTTTCTTT. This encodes CATSRGGDILQSAFF.

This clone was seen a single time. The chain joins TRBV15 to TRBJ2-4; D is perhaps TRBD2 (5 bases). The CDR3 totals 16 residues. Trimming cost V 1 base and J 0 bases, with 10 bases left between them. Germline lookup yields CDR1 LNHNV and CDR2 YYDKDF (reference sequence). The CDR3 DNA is TGTGCCACCAGCAGAGTTACGGACTCAGCCAAAAACATTCAGTACTTC. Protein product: CATSRVTDSAKNIQYF.

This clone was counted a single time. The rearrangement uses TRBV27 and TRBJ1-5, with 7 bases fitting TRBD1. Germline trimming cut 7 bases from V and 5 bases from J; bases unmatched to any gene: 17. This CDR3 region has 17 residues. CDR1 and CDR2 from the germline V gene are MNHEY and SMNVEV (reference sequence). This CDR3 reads CASTMRGDSSTHQPQHF. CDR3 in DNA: TGTGCCAGCACAATGAGGGGGGACAGCAGTACCCATCAGCCCCAGCATTTT.

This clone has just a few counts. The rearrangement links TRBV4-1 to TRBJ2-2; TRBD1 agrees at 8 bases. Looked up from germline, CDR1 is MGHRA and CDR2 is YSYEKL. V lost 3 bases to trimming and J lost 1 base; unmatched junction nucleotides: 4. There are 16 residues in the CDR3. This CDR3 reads CASSHLGTGNTGELFF. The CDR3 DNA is TGCGCCAGCAGCCACCTCGGGACAGGGAACACCGGGGAGCTGTTTTTT.

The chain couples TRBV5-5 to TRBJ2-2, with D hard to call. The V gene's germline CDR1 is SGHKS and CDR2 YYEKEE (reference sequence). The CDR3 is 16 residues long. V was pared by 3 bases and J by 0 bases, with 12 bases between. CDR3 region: CASSYGPSSNTGELFF. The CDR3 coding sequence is TGTGCCAGCAGCTATGGCCCTAGTTCGAACACCGGGGAGCTGTTTTTT.